The 30 T cell receptor beta chains below come from one sample, sequenced in a study of cytomegalovirus exposure and HLA in healthy donors. Primers: 60 Vbeta forward and 13 Jbeta reverse. TCRdb keeps only in-frame clones here, not all; method: immunoSEQ multiplex PCR. The table lists roughly 150,000 clones, around four fifths of them singletons. Input material: PBMCs. The receptors come from a man aged 18 to 30 in good health and CMV-seropositive.

V is TRBV5-1 and J is TRBJ2-7; 10 bases are a match to TRBD1. Germline CDR1 is SGHRS and CDR2 is YFSETQ. The CDR3 has 13 amino acids. Trimming removed 8 bases from V and 5 bases from J; junction bases left unmatched: 7. The CDR3 reads CASRPGTGDEQYF. For the CDR3, the DNA is TGCGCCAGTAGACCCGGGACAGGGGACGAGCAGTACTTC.

J is TRBJ1-1 and V is TRBV10-3; D unresolved. Deletions cut 1 base from V and 1 base from J, with 7 bases between. Germline V lookup: CDR1 ENHRY, CDR2 SYGVKD. The CDR3 consists of 14 residues. In DNA form, the CDR3 reads TGTGCCATCAGTGAGTTGGCGGGGAACACTGAAGCTTTCTTT. Its translation: CAISELAGNTEAFF.

The V and J genes are TRBV4-1 and TRBJ1-4, with unresolved D. This CDR3 is 15 amino acids long. Germline CDR1 MGHRA, CDR2 YSYEKL. V was clipped by 4 bases and J by 8 bases, with 17 bases between them. This CDR3 is CASSLGPGREEKLFF. CDR3 coding DNA: TGCGCCAGCAGCCTAGGTCCGGGGAGAGAAGAAAAACTGTTTTTT.

CDR3 protein: CASSPGLGVVYEQYF. In DNA, the CDR3 is TGTGCCAGCAGCCCCGGGCTAGGGGTCGTCTACGAGCAGTACTTC. The chain recombines TRBV7-9 with TRBJ2-7; D is perhaps TRBD1 (5 bases). Trimming removed 5 bases at V and 3 bases at J, with 17 bases between. CDR1 SEHNR and CDR2 FQNEAQ come from the germline V gene (reference sequence). The CDR3 is made up of 15 amino acids. Together with reference TRBV7-9 and TRBJ2-7, the CDR3 gives the full variable domain: DTGVSQNPRHKITKRGQNVTFRCDPISEHNRLYWYRQTLGQGPEFLTYFQNEAQLEKSRLLSDRFSAERPKGSFSTLEIQRTEQGDSAMYLCASSPGLGVVYEQYFGPGTRLTVT.

The J gene is TRBJ1-5, the V gene TRBV6-1, with D tentatively TRBD1 (6 bases). There are 14 residues in the CDR3. V dropped 6 bases and J dropped 4 bases, with 13 bases sitting between them. Germline V gene lookup returns CDR1 MNHNS and CDR2 SASEGT. The DNA of the CDR3 is TGTGCCAGCAGCTACAGGGCTGGAAATCAGCCCCAGCATTTT. Translating gives CASSYRAGNQPQHF.

The rearrangement joins TRBV4-3 to TRBJ2-1; 8 bases match TRBD2. CDR1 LGHNA and CDR2 YSLEER come from the germline V gene. This CDR3 contains 17 residues. Trimming cost V 4 bases and J 0 bases; bases outside gene matches: 8. CDR3 in DNA: TGCGCCAGCAGCCCAGAGCGGGAGTGGGACTCCTACAATGAGCAGTTCTTC. This gives the protein CASSPEREWDSYNEQFF.

A few counts support this clone. This chain uses TRBV6-1 with TRBJ2-7, with 9 bases aligning to TRBD1. CDR1 is MNHNS, CDR2 SASEGT, per germline. V gave up 2 bases and J gave up 2 bases; unmatched junction bases: 4. The CDR3 loop spans 15 amino acids. The CDR3 DNA reads as TGTGCCAGCAGTGAACTGGGACAGGGACCCTACGAGCAGTACTTC. It is translated as CASSELGQGPYEQYF.

This chain joins TRBV7-9 and TRBJ1-1, with 7 bases matching TRBD1. The germline CDR1 and CDR2 sequences are SEHNR and FQNEAQ (reference sequence). This CDR3 comprises 13 residues. The trim removed 9 bases at V and 4 bases at J, leaving 8 bases unmatched. The chain's CDR3 is CASGQVPSTEAFF. CDR3 nucleotides: TGTGCCAGTGGACAGGTCCCCTCCACTGAAGCTTTCTTT.

The chain links TRBV13 to TRBJ2-7, with 11 nucleotides matching TRBD2. The CDR3 extends over 18 amino acids. CDR1 is PRHDT and CDR2 is FYEKMQ in the germline V gene (reference sequence). The J segment lost 0 bases and the V segment lost 6 bases, leaving 13 bases of the junction unmatched. The CDR3 sequence is CASRVAGGTTNFSYEQYF. The CDR3 DNA reads TGTGCCAGCAGAGTAGCGGGAGGGACCACCAACTTCTCCTACGAGCAGTACTTC.

This clone was picked up a small number of times. The rearrangement uses TRBV6-6 and TRBJ2-2; D unresolved. The ends were cut back, 6 bases at V and 7 bases at J, with 18 bases in the middle. Germline V gives CDR1 MNHNY, CDR2 SVGAGI (reference sequence). CDR3 length equals 15 residues. The CDR3: CASRSGSISVGELFF. CDR3 DNA: TGTGCCAGCAGGTCCGGGTCCATCTCGGTCGGGGAGCTGTTTTTT.

The genes are TRBV23-1 and TRBJ2-3; D is unclear. TRBV23-1 is sorted into the ORF group, with uncertain function. Trimming took 10 bases from V and 8 from J, leaving 10 bases between them. There are 10 residues in the CDR3. The CDR3: CAIKRGTQYF. Here the CDR3 DNA reads TGCGCCATCAAGCGTGGTACGCAGTATTTT.

The V and J genes are TRBV5-6 and TRBJ2-7, with 9 bases fitting TRBD1. This CDR3 contains 14 residues. Germline V lookup: CDR1 SGHDT, CDR2 YYEEEE. With 6 bases clipped from V and 3 bases from J, the junction kept 7 bases outside the gene matches. The CDR3, as DNA: TGTGCCAGCAAACCCGGGACAGGGATCTACGAGCAGTACTTC. It is translated as CASKPGTGIYEQYF.

The V and J genes are TRBV7-8 and TRBJ2-7; TRBD1 matches at 10 bases. Unmatched junction bases numbered 11, after V lost 5 bases and J lost 4 bases. The germline V gene encodes CDR1 SGHVS and CDR2 FQNEAQ. This CDR3 spans 16 amino acids. The CDR3 spells CASSVVRDRGLYEQYF. The CDR3 nucleotides read TGTGCCAGCAGCGTAGTCCGGGACAGGGGATTATACGAGCAGTACTTC.

The J gene is TRBJ1-4, the V gene TRBV7-2, with 7 bases that match TRBD1. The CDR3 sequence is 15 residues long. The germline V gene has CDR1 SGHTA and CDR2 FQGNSA. V lost 2 bases, J lost 7 bases, and 7 bases stayed unmatched. As DNA, the CDR3 is TGTGCCAGCAGCTTATTAGGGGGCACGGGTGAAAAACTGTTTTTT. It yields the protein CASSLLGGTGEKLFF. Full variable domain (rest looked up from reference TRBV7-2 and TRBJ1-4): GAGVSQSPSNKVTEKGKDVELRCDPISGHTALYWYRQSLGQGLEFLIYFQGNSAPDKSGLPSDRFSAERTGGSVSTLTIQRTQQEDSAVYLCASSLLGGTGEKLFFGSGTQLSVL.

This chain uses TRBV10-3 with TRBJ2-2; the D gene is possibly TRBD2 (6 bases). From germline, CDR1 is ENHRY and CDR2 SYGVKD. V lost 7 bases, J lost 2 bases, and 11 bases lay in between. This CDR3 contains 14 residues. The CDR3 sequence: CAIKLARNTGELFF. CDR3 bases: TGTGCCATCAAACTAGCAAGAAACACCGGGGAGCTGTTTTTT.

The CDR3 DNA reads TGCGCCAGCAGCTTAGGACTGGAGGCCTACGAGCAGTACTTC. Translation: CASSLGLEAYEQYF. The V and J genes are TRBV5-1 and TRBJ2-7; maybe TRBD2 (5 bases). The CDR3 totals 14 residues. Germline V CDR1 and CDR2: SGHRS, YFSETQ. Trimming cost V 2 bases and J 2 bases, with 11 bases left between them.

The chain is built from TRBV27 and TRBJ2-1; 9 bases line up with TRBD2. The CDR3 totals 18 residues. Losses at the gene ends were 2 bases for V and 1 base for J; bases not matched to a gene: 9. Germline V gene sequence: CDR1 MNHEY, CDR2 SMNVEV (reference sequence). For the CDR3, the DNA is TGTGCCAGCAGTTTACTCCTGACTAGCGGAATATCCTACAATGAGCAGTTCTTC. It yields the protein CASSLLLTSGISYNEQFF.

The V and J genes are TRBV9 and TRBJ1-1; 11 nucleotides match TRBD1. Germline V CDR1 and CDR2: SGDLS, YYNGEE. The CDR3 runs to 18 residues. V lost 3 bases, J lost 0 bases, and 10 bases stayed unmatched. CDR3 region: CASSGPGQGGLLNTEAFF. The CDR3 coding sequence is TGTGCCAGCAGCGGCCCGGGACAGGGGGGGTTATTGAACACTGAAGCTTTCTTT.

This CDR3 reads CASSLVRDRNYERQYF. The CDR3 nucleotides read TGTGCCAGCAGCTTGGTAAGGGACAGAAATTACGAGCGGCAGTACTTC. This sequence joins TRBV5-6 and TRBJ2-7, with 7 bases that match TRBD1. V lost 0 bases and J lost 9; bases outside the gene matches: 15. From germline, CDR1 is SGHDT and CDR2 YYEEEE. This CDR3 is built from 16 residues.

The gene calls are TRBV5-1 and TRBJ1-5; no definite D call. The CDR3 consists of 15 residues. Germline V CDR1 and CDR2: SGHRS, YFSETQ. V shed 0 bases and J shed 3 bases, with 10 bases lying between them. DNA of the CDR3: TGCGCCAGCAGCTTGGTTTCCGGTACCAATCAGCCCCAGCATTTT. It yields the protein CASSLVSGTNQPQHF.

V gene TRBV7-9 combines with J gene TRBJ1-2; D is unclear. The CDR3 extends over 16 amino acids. V was shortened by 5 bases and J by 0 bases, with 16 bases between the two germline ends. Germline CDR1 reads SEHNR; CDR2 reads FQNEAQ (reference sequence). This CDR3 reads CASSPQTLSANYGYTF. The CDR3, as DNA: TGTGCCAGCAGCCCACAGACACTTTCTGCTAACTATGGCTACACCTTC.

The gene calls are TRBV5-1 and TRBJ1-1; unclear D gene. V lost 0 bases and J lost 3, with 9 bases in between. Germline V gene data show CDR1 as SGHRS and CDR2 as YFSETQ. The CDR3 is made up of 14 amino acids. The CDR3 region has the DNA TGCGCCAGCAGCTTGGGAGGGAGGGACACTGAAGCTTTCTTT. Translating gives CASSLGGRDTEAFF.

The gene calls are TRBV6-5 and TRBJ1-1; 7 bases align to TRBD1. Germline V gene data show CDR1 as MNHEY and CDR2 as SVGAGI. Germline trimming cut 6 bases from V and 5 bases from J; bases unmatched to any gene: 6. The CDR3 totals 13 residues. The CDR3 DNA sequence: TGTGCCAGCAGCCTAGGGGGCAAGACTGAAGCTTTCTTT. It specifies CASSLGGKTEAFF.

The V call is TRBV7-2, the J call TRBJ2-1; 12 bases map to TRBD2. CDR3 length: 15 amino acids. In germline, CDR1 is SGHTA, CDR2 FQGNSA. J was trimmed by 6 bases and V by 5 bases; bases with no gene match: 5. CDR3 bases: TGTGCCAGCAGCAGACTAGCGGGAGCGTTCAATGAGCAGTTCTTC. It is translated as CASSRLAGAFNEQFF.

The V and J genes are TRBV6-5 and TRBJ1-6, with 7 bases lining up with TRBD1. The CDR3 is 14 residues long. The trim removed 4 bases at V and 5 bases at J, leaving 2 bases unmatched. Germline lookup yields CDR1 MNHEY and CDR2 SVGAGI. CDR3: CASSWDRDNSPLHF. The CDR3 nucleotides read TGTGCCAGCAGTTGGGACAGAGATAATTCACCCCTCCACTTT.

The gene calls are TRBV5-1 and TRBJ2-5, with a tentative D call TRBD2 (5 bases). The length of the CDR3 is 14 residues. V shed 0 bases and J shed 3 bases, with 9 bases lying between them. Germline V gene lookup returns CDR1 SGHRS and CDR2 YFSETQ. CDR3 protein: CASSLGGSKETQYF. CDR3 in DNA: TGCGCCAGCAGCTTGGGAGGGTCCAAAGAGACCCAGTACTTC.

The V call is TRBV7-9, the J call TRBJ2-3; 7 bases match TRBD1. J lost 6 bases, V lost 1 base, and 7 bases had no gene match. Germline assignment: CDR1 SEHNR and CDR2 FQNEAQ (reference sequence). This CDR3 is 15 amino acids long. As DNA, the CDR3 is TGTGCCAGCAGCTTAGGGACAGGAATCACGGATACGCAGTATTTT. It codes for CASSLGTGITDTQYF.

The V call is TRBV6-4, the J call TRBJ2-7; 9 nucleotides line up with TRBD2. Germline V CDR1 and CDR2: MRHNA, SNTAGT. The CDR3 runs to 14 residues. V trimming: 10 bases; J trimming: 0 bases; junction bases outside the gene matches: 7. CDR3 loop: CAIQSGRSSYEQYF. CDR3 DNA: TGTGCCATTCAGAGCGGGAGGAGCTCCTACGAGCAGTACTTC.

This clone was seen a handful of times. The chain combines TRBV4-3 with TRBJ2-7; 10 nucleotides align to TRBD2. V trimming: 0 bases; J trimming: 0 bases; junction bases outside the gene matches: 8. This CDR3 region has 18 residues. Germline CDR1 and CDR2: LGHNA and YSLEER. This CDR3 reads CASSQDRLAGDLSYEQYF. In DNA form, the CDR3 reads TGCGCCAGCAGCCAAGATAGGCTAGCGGGAGACCTCTCCTACGAGCAGTACTTC.

This clone has just a few counts. CDR3 in amino acids: CSVEGAQVNYGYTF. CDR3 in DNA: TGCAGCGTTGAAGGGGCGCAGGTCAACTATGGCTACACCTTC. This chain joins TRBV29-1 and TRBJ1-2, with no clear D. The V end was cut by 1 base, the J end by 2 bases, with 11 bases between. Per the germline V gene, CDR1 is SQVTM and CDR2 is ANQGSEA. This CDR3 has 14 residues.